This TCR beta chain came from a study of T cells in Graves' hyperthyroidism and ophthalmopathy. The CDR3 runs to 12 residues. CDR1 and CDR2 (germline): PRHDT, FYEKMQ (reference sequence). After removal of 4 bases from V and 12 bases from J, the junction contained 9 bases not matched to a gene. In this sample, this clonotype turned up a few times. The investigators amplified TCR beta CDR3 regions from RNA transcripts. Carried out on the TCR CDR3, a first-round RT-PCR used the HTBI primer set. In TCRdb, the multiplex PCR reads were re-called with MiXCR into one record per CDR3 protein. This sample carries roughly 800,000 distinct CDR3 sequences, around 39% of them seen once, and the ten largest clones take 7.5% to 9.5%.

The chain employs TRBV13 and TRBJ2-7; 7 bases map to TRBD1. This TCR was recovered from a man aged 18 to 29 with Graves' hyperthyroidism. Sequencing input: blood. DNA of the CDR3: TGTGCCAGCAGCTCTACCGACAGGGTTCGGTACTTC. This encodes CASSSTDRVRYF.